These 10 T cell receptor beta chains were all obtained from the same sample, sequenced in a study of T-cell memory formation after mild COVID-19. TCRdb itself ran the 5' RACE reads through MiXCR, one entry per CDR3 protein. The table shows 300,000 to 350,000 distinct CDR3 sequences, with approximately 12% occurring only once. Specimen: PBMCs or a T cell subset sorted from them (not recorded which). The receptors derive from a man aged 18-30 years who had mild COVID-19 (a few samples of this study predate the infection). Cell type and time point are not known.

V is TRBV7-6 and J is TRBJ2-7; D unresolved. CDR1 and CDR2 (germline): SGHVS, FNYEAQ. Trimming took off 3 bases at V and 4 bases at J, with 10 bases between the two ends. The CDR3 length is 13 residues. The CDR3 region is CASSLGRYYEQYF. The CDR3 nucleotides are TGTGCCAGCAGCTTGGGCAGGTATTACGAGCAGTACTTC.

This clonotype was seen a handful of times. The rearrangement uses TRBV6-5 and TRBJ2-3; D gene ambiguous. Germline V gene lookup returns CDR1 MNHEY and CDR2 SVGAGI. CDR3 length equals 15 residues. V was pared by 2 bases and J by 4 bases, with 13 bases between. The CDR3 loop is CASSYGIQRADTQYF. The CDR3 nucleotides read TGTGCCAGCAGTTACGGGATCCAAAGGGCAGATACGCAGTATTTT.

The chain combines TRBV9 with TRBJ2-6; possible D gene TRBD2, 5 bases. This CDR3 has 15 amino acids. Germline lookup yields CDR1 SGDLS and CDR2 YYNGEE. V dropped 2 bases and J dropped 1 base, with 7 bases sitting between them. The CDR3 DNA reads TGTGCCAGCAGCGTCGGGGTTTCTGGGGCCAACGTCCTGACTTTC. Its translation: CASSVGVSGANVLTF. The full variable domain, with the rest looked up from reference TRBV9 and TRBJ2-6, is DSGVTQTPKHLITATGQRVTLRCSPRSGDLSVYWYQQSLDQGLQFLIQYYNGEERAKGNILERFSAQQFPDLHSELNLSSLELGDSALYFCASSVGVSGANVLTFGAGSRLTVL.

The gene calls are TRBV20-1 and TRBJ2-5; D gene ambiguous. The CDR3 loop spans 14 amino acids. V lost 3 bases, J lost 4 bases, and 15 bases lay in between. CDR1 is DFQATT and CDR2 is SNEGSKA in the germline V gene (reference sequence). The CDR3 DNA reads TGCAGTGCTAGGTCCGTATCGCTCCCAGAGACCCAGTACTTC. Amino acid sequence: CSARSVSLPETQYF.

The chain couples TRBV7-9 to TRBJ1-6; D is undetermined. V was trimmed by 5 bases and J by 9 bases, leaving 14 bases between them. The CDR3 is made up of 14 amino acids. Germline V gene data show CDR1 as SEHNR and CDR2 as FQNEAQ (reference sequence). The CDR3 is CASSTTSLGSPLHF. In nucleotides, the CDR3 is TGTGCCAGCAGCACTACATCTCTCGGTTCACCCCTCCACTTT.

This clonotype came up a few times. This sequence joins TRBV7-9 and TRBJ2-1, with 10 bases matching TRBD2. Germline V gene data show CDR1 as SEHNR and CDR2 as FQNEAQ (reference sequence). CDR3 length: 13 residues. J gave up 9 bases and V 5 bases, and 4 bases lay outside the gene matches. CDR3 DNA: TGTGCCAGCAGCATATCTAGCGGGGGTGAGCAGTTCTTC. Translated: CASSISSGGEQFF.

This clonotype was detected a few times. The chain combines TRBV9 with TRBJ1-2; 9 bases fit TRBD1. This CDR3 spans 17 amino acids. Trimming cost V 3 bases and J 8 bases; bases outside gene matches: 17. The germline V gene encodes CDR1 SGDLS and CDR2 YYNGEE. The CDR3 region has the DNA TGTGCCAGCAGCGACCTGGTTGGGACAGGGCGCGGTCACGGCTACACCTTC. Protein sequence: CASSDLVGTGRGHGYTF.

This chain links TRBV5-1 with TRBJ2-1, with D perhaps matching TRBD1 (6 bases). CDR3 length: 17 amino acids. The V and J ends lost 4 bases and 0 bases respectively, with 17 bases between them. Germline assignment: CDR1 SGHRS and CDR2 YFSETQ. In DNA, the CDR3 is TGCGCCAGCAGCAACTCACAGGGCAGTAGCTCCTACAATGAGCAGTTCTTC. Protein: CASSNSQGSSSYNEQFF.

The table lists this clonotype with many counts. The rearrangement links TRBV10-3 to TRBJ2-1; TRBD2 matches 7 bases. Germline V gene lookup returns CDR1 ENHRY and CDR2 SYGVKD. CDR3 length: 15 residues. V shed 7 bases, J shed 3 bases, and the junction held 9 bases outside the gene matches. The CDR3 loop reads CAITSAGGNYNEQFF. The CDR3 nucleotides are TGTGCCATCACAAGCGCCGGGGGGAACTACAATGAGCAGTTCTTC.

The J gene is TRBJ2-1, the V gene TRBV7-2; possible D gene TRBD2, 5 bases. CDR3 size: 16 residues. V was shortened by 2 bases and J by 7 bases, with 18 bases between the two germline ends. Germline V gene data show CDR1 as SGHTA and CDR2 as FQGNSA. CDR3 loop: CASSLSGPGPMNEQFF. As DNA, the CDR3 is TGTGCCAGCAGCTTAAGCGGACCGGGCCCGATGAATGAGCAGTTCTTC. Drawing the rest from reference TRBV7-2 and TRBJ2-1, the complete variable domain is GAGVSQSPSNKVTEKGKDVELRCDPISGHTALYWYRQSLGQGLEFLIYFQGNSAPDKSGLPSDRFSAERTGGSVSTLTIQRTQQEDSAVYLCASSLSGPGPMNEQFFGPGTRLTVL.